This T cell receptor (beta chain) appears in the sequencing data of a study of shared clonotypes between healthy human individuals. Study at large: The cohort had two women and a few men, ages 18 to 49.

The repertoire was sequenced with immunoSEQ multiplex PCR; TCRdb's copy has only in-frame clones and lacks some. Counted here are roughly 1.4 million clones, approximately 98.5% occurring once; the ten biggest clones make up around 0.38%. In regard to this clone: The antigen is undetermined.

General observations from the study: The expectation was that sequencing depth would affect clonotype sharing among donors.

The CDR3 loop spans 18 amino acids. With 2 bases clipped from V and 3 bases from J, the junction kept 11 bases outside the gene matches. Per germline, CDR1 SEHNR and CDR2 FQNEAQ (reference sequence). Sequences were obtained from naive CD4+ T cells sorted from blood. Subset reported: CD45RA+ positively selected. The chain recombines TRBV7-9 with TRBJ2-1, with 9 nucleotides matching TRBD1. The source is a man younger than 45 in good health. CDR3: CASSLTGQGMAFYNEQFF. Written as DNA, the CDR3 is TGTGCCAGCAGCTTAACAGGACAGGGGATGGCATTCTACAATGAGCAGTTCTTC. Looking up the rest from reference TRBV7-9 and TRBJ2-1 gives the full variable domain: DTGVSQNPRHKITKRGQNVTFRCDPISEHNRLYWYRQTLGQGPEFLTYFQNEAQLEKSRLLSDRFSAERPKGSFSTLEIQRTEQGDSAMYLCASSLTGQGMAFYNEQFFGPGTRLTVL.